The entry below gives a single T cell receptor (beta chain) sequence along with its context. RNA extraction was followed by reverse transcription into cDNA, which acted as the sequencing template. Here immunoSEQ multiplex PCR was the method, and the copy in TCRdb shows in-frame clones only, minus some. The top ten clones hold 18% of a sample with some 130,000 clones, approximately 49% of them seen once. These data originate in a study of CD8+ T cells in alopecia areata. Peripheral blood samples and lesional scalp punch biopsies were obtained from alopecia areata patients. The sequence was collected from a human donor with alopecia areata. This specimen consisted of CD8+ T cells sorted from blood, obtained at week 0.

CDR3 in amino acids: CSVVMWSNENYGYTF. Written as DNA, the CDR3 is TGCAGCGTAGTTATGTGGAGTAACGAGAACTATGGCTACACCTTC. The J gene is TRBJ1-2, the V gene TRBV29-1, with no clear D. V lost 6 bases to trimming and J lost 2 bases, with 19 bases between them. The CDR3 is made up of 15 amino acids. The germline CDR1 and CDR2 sequences are SQVTM and ANQGSEA.